This passage covers 19 T cell receptor beta chains from one sample sequenced in a study of blood T cells in healthy people across ages. A second PCR of 7 to 11 cycles used a sample-barcoded 5' primer and a J-beta primer mix. TCRdb itself ran the 5' RACE reads through MiXCR, one entry per CDR3 protein. The data contain 380,000 or so distinct CDR3 sequences, 45% to 60% of them seen just once; the ten biggest clones take up approximately 51%. The sequenced sample consisted of blood. Receptors were obtained from a man in his sixties in good health.

V usage is TRBV28 and J usage is TRBJ1-1, with D unresolved. Trimming took off 7 bases at V and 0 bases at J, with 9 bases between the two ends. Germline values: CDR1 MDHEN, CDR2 SYDVKM. This CDR3 is built from 13 residues. The CDR3: CASKSAMNTEAFF. The CDR3, as DNA: TGTGCCAGCAAGAGCGCAATGAACACTGAAGCTTTCTTT.

This clonotype was seen many times. The J gene is TRBJ1-5, the V gene TRBV20-1; weak D call: TRBD1 (5 bases). The CDR3 spans 14 residues. Germline V lookup: CDR1 DFQATT, CDR2 SNEGSKA (reference sequence). The germline V and J ends were trimmed by 3 bases and 8 bases, with 17 bases remaining between them. CDR3 DNA sequence: TGCAGTGCTAGGCAGGGAGGGGAATCTGAGCCCCAGCATTTT. It is translated as CSARQGGESEPQHF.

J is TRBJ2-5 and V is TRBV7-8; D perhaps matches TRBD1 (6 bases). Per germline, CDR1 SGHVS and CDR2 FQNEAQ. The CDR3 runs 14 residues. V lost 6 bases and J 2 bases, leaving 13 bases between the germline ends. The CDR3 DNA is TGTGCCAGCAGGACTAACAGGGCACAAGAGACCCAGTACTTC. Its protein is CASRTNRAQETQYF.

V is TRBV7-9 and J is TRBJ1-5, with D possibly TRBD1 on 5 matching bases. V lost 5 bases to trimming and J lost 5 bases, with 10 bases between them. CDR1 and CDR2 from the germline V gene are SEHNR and FQNEAQ (reference sequence). The CDR3 covers 13 residues. CDR3 amino acids: CASSGAGDQPQHF. The CDR3 DNA sequence: TGTGCCAGCAGCGGGGCAGGTGATCAGCCCCAGCATTTT. The full variable domain, with the rest looked up from reference TRBV7-9 and TRBJ1-5, is DTGVSQNPRHKITKRGQNVTFRCDPISEHNRLYWYRQTLGQGPEFLTYFQNEAQLEKSRLLSDRFSAERPKGSFSTLEIQRTEQGDSAMYLCASSGAGDQPQHFGDGTRLSIL.

As to this clonotype: One base away lies a much larger clone, so this may be a sequencing read error. CDR3 sequence reads: CASRGAGAIDTQYF. For the CDR3, the DNA is TGCGCCAGCAGGGGCGCTGGGGCTATCGATACGCAGTATTTT. The chain links TRBV10-1 to TRBJ2-3, with D maybe TRBD1 (5 bases). CDR1 and CDR2 from the germline V gene are WNHNN and SYGVQD (reference sequence). The V end lost 6 bases, the J end lost 6 bases, and 16 bases lay between the germline ends. This CDR3 comprises 14 residues.

As concerns this clonotype: Mismatch with germline at one junction end may stem from a read error. The chain recombines TRBV7-9 with TRBJ2-6; D call uncertain. The CDR3 totals 18 residues. Germline CDR1 is SEHNR and CDR2 is FQNEAQ (reference sequence). The CDR3 is CAGSPWGQAGLGANVLTF. The CDR3 nucleotides read TGTGCCGGCAGCCCGTGGGGTCAGGCAGGTCTTGGGGCCAACGTCCTGACTTTC.

This clonotype turned up a few times. The genes are TRBV7-2 and TRBJ2-7, with 10 bases fitting TRBD2. J lost 2 bases, V lost 5 bases, and 6 bases had no gene match. The germline CDR1 and CDR2 sequences are SGHTA and FQGNSA. This CDR3 contains 15 residues. CDR3 nucleotide sequence: TGTGCCAGCAGCCCTTCTAGCGGGAGCCCCTACGAGCAGTACTTC. This gives the protein CASSPSSGSPYEQYF. The variable domain in full, completed from reference TRBV7-2 and TRBJ2-7, reads GAGVSQSPSNKVTEKGKDVELRCDPISGHTALYWYRQSLGQGLEFLIYFQGNSAPDKSGLPSDRFSAERTGGSVSTLTIQRTQQEDSAVYLCASSPSSGSPYEQYFGPGTRLTVT.

With regard to this clonotype: The germline gene is not matched at one end of the junction; a read error may be the cause. This sequence joins TRBV7-2 and TRBJ2-7, with TRBD2 as a possible D gene (5 bases). CDR3 length: 13 residues. The germline gives CDR1 SGHTA, CDR2 FQGNSA. CDR3 coding DNA: TGTGCCAGAAGCTCCACTAGCTCCTACGAGCAGTACTTC. Translation gives CARSSTSSYEQYF.

The sample holds many counts of this clonotype. The rearrangement joins TRBV6-2 or TRBV6-3 to TRBJ2-1, with D unresolved. V lost 6 bases and J lost 4, with 10 bases in between. CDR1 is MNHEY, CDR2 SVGEGT, per germline. The CDR3 is 13 amino acids. CDR3 sequence: CASSSESYNEQFF. The CDR3 nucleotides read TGTGCCAGCAGCTCTGAAAGTTACAATGAGCAGTTCTTC.

This chain joins TRBV2 and TRBJ2-3; D gene uncertain. V was clipped by 0 bases and J by 2 bases, with 15 bases between them. This CDR3 has 17 residues. CDR1 is SNHLY and CDR2 is FYNNEI in the germline V gene. The CDR3: CASSEARGSSTTDTQYF. The CDR3 nucleotides read TGTGCCAGCAGTGAAGCGCGCGGCTCAAGCACCACAGATACGCAGTATTTT.

The sample holds one count of this clonotype. The genes are TRBV5-4 and TRBJ2-1; 7 bases are shared with TRBD1. V was clipped by 4 bases and J by 12 bases; unmatched bases: 10. The length of the CDR3 is 13 residues. Looked up from germline, CDR1 is SGHNT and CDR2 is YYREEE (reference sequence). In nucleotides, the CDR3 is TGTGCCAGCAGCGAGCCGGGACAGCTTGTGCAGTTCTTC. It codes for CASSEPGQLVQFF.

The chain has TRBV9 and TRBJ1-1; the D is unclear. Trimming took 1 base from V and 3 from J, leaving 7 bases between them. The CDR3 totals 13 residues. Germline-derived CDR1 and CDR2 are SGDLS and YYNGEE. CDR3 coding DNA: TGTGCCAGCAGCGTATCAAGACACACTGAAGCTTTCTTT. It specifies CASSVSRHTEAFF.

This clonotype was counted a single time. The V gene is TRBV7-2, the J gene TRBJ2-1; the D is unclear. Trimming removed 5 bases from V and 0 bases from J, with 14 bases in between. CDR3 length equals 16 residues. CDR1 is SGHTA, CDR2 FQGNSA, per germline. The CDR3 nucleotides are TGTGCCAGCAGCGCACTGTCCCAAGGCTCCTACAATGAGCAGTTCTTC. It is translated as CASSALSQGSYNEQFF.

This clonotype has only a few counts. J is TRBJ2-3 and V is TRBV28; possible D gene TRBD1, 5 bases. Germline loops: CDR1 MDHEN, CDR2 SYDVKM. Deletions cut 3 bases from V and 3 bases from J, with 16 bases between. This CDR3 comprises 16 residues. The CDR3 DNA sequence: TGTGCCAGCAGTTTCGAAGGGGCAGGGAAAACAGATACGCAGTATTTT. Amino acid sequence: CASSFEGAGKTDTQYF. The entire variable domain, with the rest obtained from reference TRBV28 and TRBJ2-3, is as follows: DVKVTQSSRYLVKRTGEKVFLECVQDMDHENMFWYRQDPGLGLRLIYFSYDVKMKEKGDIPEGYSVSREKKERFSLILESASTNQTSMYLCASSFEGAGKTDTQYFGPGTRLTVL.

J is TRBJ1-5 and V is TRBV3-1; TRBD1 might be the D (5 bases). Trimming took off 4 bases at V and 5 bases at J, with 9 bases between the two ends. This CDR3 spans 13 amino acids. Looked up from germline, CDR1 is LGHDT and CDR2 is YNNKEL (reference sequence). Here the CDR3 reads CASSPGLYQPQHF. DNA for the CDR3: TGTGCCAGCAGCCCGGGACTTTATCAGCCCCAGCATTTT. The complete variable domain, with remaining parts taken from reference TRBV3-1 and TRBJ1-5, reads DTAVSQTPKYLVTQMGNDKSIKCEQNLGHDTMYWYKQDSKKFLKIMFSYNNKELIINETVPNRFSPKSPDKAHLNLHINSLELGDSAVYFCASSPGLYQPQHFGDGTRLSIL.

CDR3 nucleotides: TGCGCCAGCAGCGGGAAGACAGGGGGCATGAACACTGAAGCTTTCTTT. Amino acid sequence: CASSGKTGGMNTEAFF. This chain joins TRBV5-1 and TRBJ1-1, with 10 bases that match TRBD1. Per the germline V gene, CDR1 is SGHRS and CDR2 is YFSETQ. Trimming cost V 4 bases and J 0 bases; bases outside gene matches: 6. The CDR3 consists of 16 residues.

V is TRBV7-9 and J is TRBJ2-7; 9 bases line up with TRBD2. The CDR3 runs to 15 residues. Germline trimming cut 11 bases from V and 5 bases from J; bases unmatched to any gene: 16. Germline V CDR1 and CDR2: SEHNR, FQNEAQ (reference sequence). This chain's CDR3 is CAVLGFRAGGHEQYF. As DNA, the CDR3 is TGTGCCGTCCTCGGGTTTAGAGCGGGGGGTCACGAGCAGTACTTC.

This clonotype was observed at least ten times. The V gene is TRBV7-2, the J gene TRBJ1-5; possibly TRBD1 for D (6 bases). V was cut by 0 bases and J by 7 bases, with 13 bases left in between. Per the germline V gene, CDR1 is SGHTA and CDR2 is FQGNSA. The CDR3 contains 15 residues. The CDR3 sequence is CASSLAVGGGQPQHF. In nucleotides, the CDR3 is TGTGCCAGCAGCTTAGCCGTGGGGGGCGGGCAGCCCCAGCATTTT. The full variable domain, in which reference TRBV7-2 and TRBJ1-5 provide the parts outside the CDR3, is GAGVSQSPSNKVTEKGKDVELRCDPISGHTALYWYRQSLGQGLEFLIYFQGNSAPDKSGLPSDRFSAERTGGSVSTLTIQRTQQEDSAVYLCASSLAVGGGQPQHFGDGTRLSIL.

Here the CDR3 DNA reads TGCAGTGCTAGAGTCGGAATAGCTGGTGGCGGGCAGTATTTT. Translated, it gives CSARVGIAGGGQYF. The rearrangement joins TRBV20-1 to TRBJ2-3; no definite D call. CDR3 length: 14 residues. Germline CDR1 DFQATT, CDR2 SNEGSKA (reference sequence). Trimming removed 1 base at V and 11 bases at J, with 19 bases between.